The 31 T cell receptor beta chains below were found in one sample sequenced in a study of blood T cell repertoires in COVID-19. The protocol was immunoSEQ multiplex PCR, while the TCRdb copy is restricted to in-frame clones and leaves out a portion. Of approximately 82,000 clones in the sample, over 80% were seen once. Sequenced: peripheral blood. The receptors shown here come from a woman in her 70s with active or convalescent COVID-19.

The V call is TRBV7-2, the J call TRBJ2-7, with D hard to call. Germline V CDR1 and CDR2: SGHTA, FQGNSA. The CDR3 is 14 amino acids. Trimming stripped 3 bases from V and 0 bases from J, with 9 bases between. CDR3 region: CASSFVGSSYEQYF. In nucleotides, the CDR3 is TGTGCCAGCAGCTTTGTGGGCAGCTCCTACGAGCAGTACTTC.

This clone was picked up one time. This chain joins TRBV29-1 and TRBJ2-1; D unclear. CDR1 is SQVTM, CDR2 ANQGSEA, per germline. V lost 0 bases, J lost 7 bases, and 4 bases lay in between. This CDR3 contains 11 residues. CDR3 bases: TGCAGCGTTGAAGAGAGGAATGAGCAGTTCTTC. Translated, it gives CSVEERNEQFF.

This chain connects TRBV19 to TRBJ1-2; D might be TRBD1 (5 bases). Germline assignment: CDR1 LNHDA and CDR2 SQIVND (reference sequence). The CDR3 loop spans 11 amino acids. Trimming removed 6 bases from V and 13 bases from J, with 15 bases in between. CDR3 region: CASRYRDSLTF. The CDR3 DNA sequence: TGTGCCAGTAGATACCGGGACTCACTCACCTTC.

CDR3 in DNA: TGTGCCAGCAGGGGCCAGGGGGCGGTGGAGACCCAGTACTTC. It encodes CASRGQGAVETQYF. The chain has TRBV19 and TRBJ2-5, with TRBD1 identical over 8 bases. With V trimmed by 9 bases and J by 5 bases, 11 bases remained unmatched. The germline V gene encodes CDR1 LNHDA and CDR2 SQIVND (reference sequence). The CDR3 runs to 14 residues.

The gene calls are TRBV3-1 (or the pseudogene TRBV3-2) and TRBJ2-2, with 8 bases fitting TRBD2. Germline-derived CDR1 and CDR2 are LGHDT and YNNKEL (reference sequence). This CDR3 has 16 amino acids. V dropped 4 bases and J dropped 5; count of bases not matched to a gene: 9. CDR3 in DNA: TGTGCCAGCAGCCCCCCGGGTAGCGGGGTTACCGGGGAGCTGTTTTTT. Protein sequence: CASSPPGSGVTGELFF.

The V call is TRBV6-5, the J call TRBJ2-7; unclear D gene. Germline CDR1 and CDR2: MNHEY and SVGAGI. V was pared by 2 bases and J by 3 bases, with 14 bases between. The CDR3 sequence is 15 residues long. CDR3 region: CASSYGDPLLYEQYF. As DNA, the CDR3 is TGTGCCAGCAGTTACGGAGACCCTCTCCTCTACGAGCAGTACTTC.

The chain carries TRBV6-5 and TRBJ1-1; D is possibly TRBD1 (6 bases). This CDR3 is 13 amino acids long. CDR1 MNHEY and CDR2 SVGAGI come from the germline V gene. The V end lost 4 bases, the J end lost 5 bases, and 11 bases lay between the germline ends. The CDR3 region is CASSSRGRTEAFF. CDR3 nucleotide sequence: TGTGCCAGCAGTTCTAGGGGGAGAACTGAAGCTTTCTTT.

This clone was detected only once. V gene TRBV19 combines with J gene TRBJ1-1, with D perhaps TRBD1 (6 bases). V lost 5 bases to trimming and J lost 9 bases, with 16 bases between them. The CDR3 consists of 13 residues. Germline-derived CDR1 and CDR2 are LNHDA and SQIVND (reference sequence). In nucleotides, the CDR3 is TGTGCCAGTAGTTTAACAGGGACCGGGCAAGCTTTCTTT. It encodes CASSLTGTGQAFF.

V usage is TRBV6-5 and J usage is TRBJ1-1; 9 bases agree with TRBD1. CDR3 length: 15 residues. Germline CDR1 reads MNHEY; CDR2 reads SVGAGI. The junction had 9 bases not matched to a gene; V was cut back by 5 bases and J by 5 bases. CDR3 DNA: TGTGCCAGCAGTCCCGGGACAGGGAGAGTTACTGAAGCTTTCTTT. Translating gives CASSPGTGRVTEAFF.

In DNA form, the CDR3 reads TGTGCCAGCAGCCCCGGACTAGCGGGGGGGGTCCAAGAGACCCAGTACTTC. This codes for CASSPGLAGGVQETQYF. V is TRBV7-2 and J is TRBJ2-5; TRBD2 agrees at 15 bases. The V gene's germline CDR1 is SGHTA and CDR2 FQGNSA. V lost 5 bases, J lost 1 base, and 5 bases stayed unmatched. This CDR3 spans 17 amino acids.

The V call is TRBV7-2, the J call TRBJ1-2; 8 bases line up with TRBD1. The germline V gene has CDR1 SGHTA and CDR2 FQGNSA. The CDR3 loop spans 15 amino acids. V lost 5 bases to trimming and J lost 6 bases; unmatched junction nucleotides: 11. The CDR3 sequence: CASSIRAGGMNGYTF. The CDR3, as DNA: TGTGCCAGCAGCATTAGAGCAGGGGGCATGAATGGCTACACCTTC. The full variable domain, in which reference TRBV7-2 and TRBJ1-2 provide the parts outside the CDR3, is GAGVSQSPSNKVTEKGKDVELRCDPISGHTALYWYRQSLGQGLEFLIYFQGNSAPDKSGLPSDRFSAERTGGSVSTLTIQRTQQEDSAVYLCASSIRAGGMNGYTFGSGTRLTVV.

The genes are TRBV6-2 or TRBV6-3 and TRBJ2-3; 9 bases line up with TRBD2. The germline CDR1 and CDR2 sequences are MNHEY and SVGEGT. CDR3 length: 17 amino acids. Trimming at V came to 0 bases and at J to 1 base, leaving 5 bases not matched to a gene. CDR3 bases: TGTGCCAGCAGTTACTCAAGCGGGGGGCCGGGCACAGATACGCAGTATTTT. This codes for CASSYSSGGPGTDTQYF.

V is TRBV9 and J is TRBJ2-5, with 11 bases that match TRBD1. This CDR3 spans 16 amino acids. V was pared by 3 bases and J by 3 bases, with 7 bases of the junction left unmatched. CDR1 is SGDLS, CDR2 YYNGEE, per germline. CDR3 sequence reads: CASSAGTGGGKETQYF. As DNA, the CDR3 is TGTGCCAGCAGCGCCGGGACAGGGGGGGGAAAAGAGACCCAGTACTTC.

V is TRBV6-5 and J is TRBJ1-2; a possible D gene is TRBD1 (6 bases). The CDR3 runs 13 residues. The V end lost 5 bases, the J end lost 6 bases, and 13 bases lay between the germline ends. The germline V gene encodes CDR1 MNHEY and CDR2 SVGAGI. The CDR3 DNA sequence: TGTGCCAGCAGTCAGGGACATTCCAATGGCTACACCTTC. Its protein product is CASSQGHSNGYTF.

The chain joins TRBV2 to TRBJ1-1; 8 positions match TRBD1. CDR3 size: 14 residues. Germline CDR1 reads SNHLY; CDR2 reads FYNNEI. V gave up 6 bases and J gave up 5 bases; unmatched junction bases: 8. The DNA of the CDR3 is TGTGCCAGCAGCGGCGACAGGGGCCTTACTGAAGCTTTCTTT. Translated: CASSGDRGLTEAFF.

This clone was found a few times. The chain recombines TRBV5-4 with TRBJ1-4; 11 positions match TRBD1. The CDR3 has 14 residues. Per germline, CDR1 SGHNT and CDR2 YYREEE (reference sequence). J gave up 8 bases and V 3 bases, and 3 bases lay outside the gene matches. This chain's CDR3 is CASSWDRGAEKLFF. CDR3 nucleotide sequence: TGTGCCAGCAGCTGGGACAGGGGGGCCGAAAAACTGTTTTTT.

This rearrangement joins TRBV19 to TRBJ1-3; weak D call: TRBD1 (5 bases). Germline V gene lookup returns CDR1 LNHDA and CDR2 SQIVND (reference sequence). V lost 7 bases and J 0 bases, leaving 10 bases between the germline ends. The CDR3 runs 14 residues. CDR3 loop: CASTRGGSGNTIYF. Here the CDR3 DNA reads TGTGCCAGTACTCGGGGGGGCTCTGGAAACACCATATATTTT. Full variable domain (rest looked up from reference TRBV19 and TRBJ1-3): DGGITQSPKYLFRKEGQNVTLSCEQNLNHDAMYWYRQDPGQGLRLIYYSQIVNDFQKGDIAEGYSVSREKKESFPLTVTSAQKNPTAFYLCASTRGGSGNTIYFGEGSWLTVV.

This clone was found once. The CDR3 region is CASSTDRDEQYF. DNA for the CDR3: TGCGCCAGCAGCACGGACAGGGACGAGCAGTACTTC. The chain couples TRBV5-1 to TRBJ2-7; 8 positions match TRBD1. Germline V lookup: CDR1 SGHRS, CDR2 YFSETQ. This CDR3 is 12 amino acids long. V shed 4 bases and J 5 bases; nucleotides not matched to a gene: 2.

CDR3 loop: CASSQISGTEAFF. Written as DNA, the CDR3 is TGTGCCAGCAGTCAAATATCGGGCACTGAAGCTTTCTTT. This chain joins TRBV3-1 (or the pseudogene TRBV3-2) and TRBJ1-1; D gene ambiguous. Per the germline V gene, CDR1 is LGHDT and CDR2 is YNNKEL (reference sequence). CDR3 length equals 13 residues. Trimming cost V 6 bases and J 4 bases, with 12 bases left between them.

The chain joins TRBV7-9 to TRBJ1-2; 8 bases are a match to TRBD1. Germline CDR1 reads SEHNR; CDR2 reads FQNEAQ (reference sequence). This CDR3 is 14 amino acids long. V trimming: 5 bases; J trimming: 5 bases; junction bases outside the gene matches: 7. The CDR3 reads CASSREQGAYGYTF. The CDR3 DNA reads TGTGCCAGCAGCAGGGAGCAGGGGGCGTATGGCTACACCTTC.

The chain employs TRBV19 and TRBJ1-2, with a tentative D call TRBD1 (5 bases). The V end lost 1 base, the J end lost 3 bases, and 12 bases lay between the germline ends. CDR1 LNHDA and CDR2 SQIVND come from the germline V gene (reference sequence). This CDR3 comprises 15 residues. In DNA form, the CDR3 reads TGTGCCAGTAGTATAGGGAGAGGGGAGGACTATGGCTACACCTTC. Translating gives CASSIGRGEDYGYTF.

V is TRBV6-2 or TRBV6-3 and J is TRBJ1-3; D is undetermined. The CDR3 is made up of 13 amino acids. Germline V gene sequence: CDR1 MNHEY, CDR2 SVGEGT. Trimming removed 4 bases from V and 0 bases from J, with 4 bases in between. CDR3 amino acids: CASSWSSGNTIYF. CDR3 sequence (DNA): TGTGCCAGCAGTTGGAGCTCTGGAAACACCATATATTTT.

The chain links TRBV7-2 to TRBJ2-3; 8 bases are shared with TRBD2. Germline loops: CDR1 SGHTA, CDR2 FQGNSA. Germline trimming cut 4 bases from V and 7 bases from J; bases unmatched to any gene: 13. The CDR3 spans 16 residues. The CDR3 bases are TGTGCCAGCAGCTCCCGCGGGGGGCCGACACAGAATACGCAGTATTTT. Protein product: CASSSRGGPTQNTQYF.

The chain recombines TRBV15 with TRBJ1-4, with D possibly matching TRBD1 (5 bases). Germline V CDR1 and CDR2: LNHNV, YYDKDF (reference sequence). Trimming left V 4 bases short and J 8 bases short, with 17 bases between. The CDR3 consists of 15 residues. Here the CDR3 DNA reads TGTGCCACCAGCAAGAAACAGGACGGGGGAGAAAAACTGTTTTTT. The encoded protein is CATSKKQDGGEKLFF.

The rearrangement joins TRBV6-2 or TRBV6-3 to TRBJ2-7, with 8 nucleotides matching TRBD2. The CDR3 has 12 residues. J lost 4 bases, V lost 6 bases, and 2 bases had no gene match. Germline-derived CDR1 and CDR2 are MNHEY and SVGEGT. This CDR3 is CASSGGAYEQYF. The CDR3 DNA is TGTGCCAGCAGCGGGGGGGCATACGAGCAGTACTTC.

The J gene is TRBJ1-2, the V gene TRBV4-1; no clear D. V was clipped by 0 bases and J by 6 bases, with 8 bases between them. Per germline, CDR1 MGHRA and CDR2 YSYEKL. The CDR3 contains 13 residues. CDR3 DNA sequence: TGCGCCAGCAGCCAAGAGTGGGCAGATGGCTACACCTTC. It codes for CASSQEWADGYTF.

The V and J genes are TRBV6-1 and TRBJ2-3, with 7 nucleotides matching TRBD2. Germline-derived CDR1 and CDR2 are MNHNS and SASEGT. CDR3 size: 13 residues. V lost 0 bases to trimming and J lost 7 bases; unmatched junction nucleotides: 1. CDR3 sequence reads: CASSEAGGNTQYF. In DNA, the CDR3 is TGTGCCAGCAGTGAAGCGGGGGGGAATACGCAGTATTTT.

The chain links TRBV28 to TRBJ1-2; weak D call: TRBD1 (6 bases). The CDR3 is made up of 16 amino acids. Trimming removed 3 bases at V and 5 bases at J, with 19 bases between. CDR1 is MDHEN, CDR2 SYDVKM, per germline. CDR3 sequence reads: CASSLDLGPTGYGYTF. CDR3 nucleotides: TGTGCCAGCAGTTTGGACTTGGGTCCCACAGGGTATGGCTACACCTTC.

Note on this clone: This sample includes further DNA sequences coding for the same CDR3. This rearrangement joins TRBV5-4 to TRBJ1-3; the D is unclear. This CDR3 contains 13 residues. Germline V lookup: CDR1 SGHNT, CDR2 YYREEE (reference sequence). V was pared by 4 bases and J by 0 bases, with 5 bases between. Here the CDR3 DNA reads TGTGCCAGCAGCCGCGGCTCTGGAAACACCATATATTTT. Amino acid sequence: CASSRGSGNTIYF.

This clone came up once. The chain joins TRBV4-1 to TRBJ2-5; weak D call: TRBD1 (6 bases). The CDR3 contains 15 residues. V was trimmed by 1 base and J by 4 bases, leaving 13 bases between them. Germline CDR1 and CDR2: MGHRA and YSYEKL. The chain's CDR3 is CASSQVQGLGETQYF. The DNA of the CDR3 is TGCGCCAGCAGCCAAGTACAGGGATTGGGAGAGACCCAGTACTTC.

This clone came up once. The V call is TRBV7-2, the J call TRBJ1-2, with D perhaps matching TRBD1 (5 bases). Trimming pared 1 base from V and 2 bases from J, leaving 8 bases between. The CDR3 covers 14 residues. Looked up from germline, CDR1 is SGHTA and CDR2 is FQGNSA. CDR3: CASSLDQGNYGYTF. The CDR3, as DNA: TGTGCCAGCAGCTTAGATCAGGGCAACTATGGCTACACCTTC.